This TCR beta chain is drawn from a study of shared T cell receptors in the human thymus. The CDR3 has 16 residues. With V trimmed by 5 bases and J by 3 bases, 12 bases remained unmatched. Germline CDR1 reads SGHNT; CDR2 reads YYREEE (reference sequence). Assay: immunoSEQ multiplex PCR; the TCRdb copy retains only in-frame clones and omits some. This sample has some 700,000 clones, with around 87% found just once. These data were likewise used in another study, on human thymus T cells. From that paper: Obtained as resections during corrective heart surgery, the thymus tissue was then studied.

Sequencing was carried out using thymocytes. This clonotype was sampled from a boy in the first two years of life with a congenital heart defect. The chain links TRBV5-4 to TRBJ2-3; TRBD1 aligns across 7 bases. CDR3 residues: CASRFGQGVGTDTQYF. CDR3 sequence (DNA): TGTGCCAGCAGGTTTGGTCAGGGGGTCGGTACAGATACGCAGTATTTT.